This T cell receptor beta chain was sequenced for a study of T-cell reconstitution after alpha-beta-depleted transplantation in children. Trimming cost V 5 bases and J 1 base; bases outside gene matches: 5. The CDR3 has 14 amino acids. Per the germline V gene, CDR1 is SGHVS and CDR2 is FNYEAQ. This clonotype was found many times. Its antigen is as yet unknown. Construction of the TCRbeta library involved unique molecular identifiers. Using its own MiXCR run on the PCR reads, TCRdb lists one record per CDR3 protein. Of 490,000 or so distinct CDR3 sequences detected, 10% appear once; the ten largest clones hold around 2%. Whole-study findings and limits: T-cell counts and diversity at one year post-transplant came mainly from newly produced T cells. Two months or so post-transplant, alpha-beta T cells reportedly derived from several hundred expanded graft clones. Several patients had high TCRbeta diversity at day 60; it came from surviving recipient T cells and thymic progenitors.

Sequencing was performed on PBMCs, taken before TCRalphabeta/CD19-depleted stem cell transplant. V gene TRBV7-6 combines with J gene TRBJ2-7; 7 bases are a match to TRBD2. The clonotype comes from a child aged 2 to 10 with inherited bone marrow failure, due to receive a stem cell transplant. The chain's CDR3 is CASSRSGTSYEQYF. The CDR3 DNA follows: TGTGCCAGCAGCCGGAGCGGGACTTCCTACGAGCAGTACTTC.